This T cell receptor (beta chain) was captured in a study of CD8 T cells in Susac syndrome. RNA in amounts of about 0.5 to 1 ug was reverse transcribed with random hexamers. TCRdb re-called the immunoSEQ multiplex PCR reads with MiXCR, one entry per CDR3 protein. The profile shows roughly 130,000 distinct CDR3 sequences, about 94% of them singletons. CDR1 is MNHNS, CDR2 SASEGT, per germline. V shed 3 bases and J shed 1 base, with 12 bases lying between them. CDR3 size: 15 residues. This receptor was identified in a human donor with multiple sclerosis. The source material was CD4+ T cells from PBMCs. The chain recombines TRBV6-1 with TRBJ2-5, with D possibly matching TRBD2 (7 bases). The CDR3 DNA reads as TGTGCCAGCAGTGAGCGCGGGGGCTCCCAAGAGACCCAGTACTTC. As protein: CASSERGGSQETQYF.